The rows below give T cell receptor beta chains drawn from one sample of a study of blood T cell repertoires in COVID-19. Measured with immunoSEQ multiplex PCR; TCRdb has only the in-frame clones, and not every one. The sample carries tens of thousands of clones, 82% recorded once. Source material: peripheral blood. The receptors were gathered from a woman aged 55 to 70 with acute or convalescent COVID-19. Both conserved end residues are part of each CDR3. D genes are given only for firm matches. The size field is filled for only some rows; it gives once, few, many or a size class.

>TRBV12-5|NA|NA|TRBJ1-4
CASGLGGGPKEKLFF
TGTGCTAGTGGTTTGGGCGGGGGACCTAAAGAAAAACTGTTTTTT
>TRBV30|TRBD1|NA|TRBJ1-3
CAWSGTVTGNTIYF
TGTGCCTGGAGCGGGACAGTCACTGGAAACACCATATATTTT
>TRBV5-1|TRBD1|once|TRBJ1-2
CASSRDRDYGYTF
TGCGCCAGCAGCCGGGACAGGGACTATGGCTACACCTTC
>TRBV30|NA|once|TRBJ1-2
CAWSPPREAPGAYGYTF
TGTGCCTGGAGTCCACCCAGGGAGGCCCCTGGGGCTTATGGCTACACCTTC
>TRBV7-3|NA|NA|TRBJ2-1
CASSLLSDNEQFF
TGTGCCAGCAGCTTACTCAGCGACAATGAGCAGTTCTTC
>TRBV19|NA|NA|TRBJ1-5
CASSIRQASNEPQHF
TGTGCCAGTAGTATTCGGCAGGCGTCCAACGAGCCCCAGCATTTT
>TRBV18|NA|NA|TRBJ1-2
CASSQDSYGYTF
TGTGCCAGCTCACAGGACAGCTATGGCTACACCTTC
>TRBV6-5|TRBD1|NA|TRBJ1-1
CASSYSQGETEAFF
TGTGCCAGCAGTTACTCACAGGGGGAGACTGAAGCTTTCTTT
>TRBV12-3/TRBV12-4|TRBD1|NA|TRBJ1-2
CASSSDREVGYTF
TGTGCCAGCAGTTCCGACAGGGAGGTTGGCTACACCTTC
>TRBV7-3|TRBD2|NA|TRBJ2-3
CASASGGTDTQYF
TGTGCCAGCGCTAGCGGGGGCACAGATACGCAGTATTTT
>TRBV5-1|NA|NA|TRBJ2-5
CASTLGDTKETQYF
TGCGCCAGCACCCTCGGGGACACCAAAGAGACCCAGTACTTC
>TRBV7-8|NA|NA|TRBJ1-1
CASSLDRLMSEAFF
TGTGCCAGCAGCTTAGACAGGTTAATGTCTGAAGCTTTCTTT
>TRBV11-3|NA|NA|TRBJ1-5
CASSFQAINQPQHF
TGTGCCAGCAGCTTTCAGGCGATCAATCAGCCCCAGCATTTT
>TRBV6-6|TRBD1|NA|TRBJ1-5
CASSQQGGRQPQHF
TGTGCCAGCAGCCAACAGGGGGGAAGGCAGCCCCAGCATTTT
>TRBV9|NA|NA|TRBJ2-3
CASSVGGERSTDTQYF
TGTGCCAGCAGCGTAGGTGGGGAGAGGAGCACAGATACGCAGTATTTT
>TRBV14|NA|NA|TRBJ2-4
CASSQESRAGVAKNIQYF
TGTGCCAGCAGCCAAGAAAGCCGGGCAGGGGTTGCCAAAAACATTCAGTACTTC
>TRBV2|TRBD1|NA|TRBJ2-1
CASSRDRGTNEQFF
TGTGCCAGCAGCCGGGACAGGGGTACCAATGAGCAGTTCTTC
>TRBV9|TRBD1|NA|TRBJ2-2
CATSGTGNTGELFF
TGTGCCACTTCCGGGACAGGGAACACCGGGGAGCTGTTTTTT
>TRBV5-1|TRBD1|NA|TRBJ2-7
CASRLQGASSYEQYF
TGCGCCAGCAGGCTCCAGGGGGCTAGCTCCTACGAGCAGTACTTC
>TRBV12-5|NA|NA|TRBJ1-1
CASGLETVNTEAFF
TGTGCTAGTGGTTTGGAAACGGTTAACACTGAAGCTTTCTTT
>TRBV2|NA|NA|TRBJ1-4
CASRAGRTNEKLFF
TGTGCCAGCAGGGCGGGAAGAACTAATGAAAAACTGTTTTTT
>TRBV19|TRBD1|NA|TRBJ2-7
CASRGPGQGIYEQYF
TGTGCCAGTAGGGGGCCGGGACAGGGGATCTACGAGCAGTACTTC
>TRBV11-2|TRBD1|NA|TRBJ2-1
CASSPNRGYEQFF
TGTGCCAGCAGCCCCAACAGGGGGTATGAGCAGTTCTTC
>TRBV10-2|TRBD1|NA|TRBJ2-1
CASTNQGASYNEQFF
TGCGCCAGCACCAATCAGGGGGCCTCCTACAATGAGCAGTTCTTC
>TRBV20-1|NA|few|TRBJ2-3
CSASWLAADTQYF
TGCAGTGCTAGTTGGCTAGCAGCCGATACGCAGTATTTT
>TRBV6-2/TRBV6-3|TRBD1|NA|TRBJ1-1
CASSYRQGHTEAFF
TGTGCCAGCAGTTATCGACAGGGGCACACTGAAGCTTTCTTT
>TRBV23-1|TRBD1|few|TRBJ1-1
CASSQERERDRGRTEAFF
TGCGCCAGCAGTCAAGAAAGGGAAAGGGACAGGGGGCGCACTGAAGCTTTCTTT
>TRBV7-2|TRBD1|NA|TRBJ2-1
CASTYSPGQGGREQFF
TGTGCCAGCACCTATAGCCCGGGACAGGGGGGACGTGAGCAGTTCTTC
>TRBV5-1|TRBD1|NA|TRBJ2-3
CASSHIKTGETDTQYF
TGCGCCAGCAGCCATATTAAGACAGGGGAAACAGATACGCAGTATTTT
>TRBV19|NA|NA|TRBJ1-1
CASSPSDWRGTEAFF
TGTGCCAGTAGTCCCTCGGACTGGAGAGGGACTGAAGCTTTCTTT
>TRBV19|TRBD1|few|TRBJ1-6
CASSIRQGQGSPLHF
TGTGCCAGTAGTATCCGACAGGGGCAAGGTTCACCCCTCCACTTT
>TRBV24-1|NA|NA|TRBJ2-1
CATSDPDNEQFF
TGTGCCACCAGTGATCCCGACAATGAGCAGTTCTTC
>TRBV27|NA|NA|TRBJ2-7
CASSFGTGSDEQYF
TGTGCCAGCAGTTTCGGCACAGGGAGTGACGAGCAGTACTTC
>TRBV6-2/TRBV6-3|NA|NA|TRBJ1-1
CASSYFRQVNTEAFF
TGTGCCAGCAGTTACTTTAGACAGGTGAACACTGAAGCTTTCTTT
>TRBV27|NA|NA|TRBJ2-7
CASSLSGGHEQYF
TGTGCCAGCAGTTTATCGGGGGGACACGAGCAGTACTTC
>TRBV6-5|TRBD1|once|TRBJ2-7
CASRQGVRHEQYF
TGTGCCAGCAGACAGGGGGTGAGGCACGAGCAGTACTTC
>TRBV3-1/TRBV3-2|NA|few|TRBJ2-7
CASSPDGGSIEKQYF
TGTGCCAGCAGCCCGGACGGAGGATCCATAGAGAAGCAGTACTTC
>TRBV30|NA|NA|TRBJ2-1
CAWSVGGLTSDEQFF
TGTGCCTGGAGTGTCGGCGGCCTTACCTCGGATGAGCAGTTCTTC
>TRBV5-1|TRBD1|NA|TRBJ1-1
CASSQQGGMNTEAFF
TGCGCCAGCAGCCAACAGGGGGGGATGAACACTGAAGCTTTCTTT
>TRBV7-6|NA|NA|TRBJ2-4
CASSPTIDSSKNIQYF
TGTGCCAGCAGCCCCACGATAGACAGTTCCAAAAACATTCAGTACTTC
>TRBV27|NA|once|TRBJ1-6
CASSLWAPQSSYNSPLHF
TGTGCCAGCAGTTTATGGGCCCCACAGAGCTCCTATAATTCACCCCTCCACTTT
>TRBV19|NA|NA|TRBJ1-5
CASSMGGLGPQHF
TGTGCCAGTAGTATGGGGGGGCTCGGGCCCCAGCATTTT